These T cell receptor beta chains were read from a single sample in a study of Ad26.COV2.S vaccination and SARS-CoV-2 variants. TCRdb's copy holds only in-frame clones and misses some; the assay was immunoSEQ multiplex PCR. The sample includes a few hundred thousand clones, around nine tenths of them seen just once. Source: peripheral blood, taken in a trial of Ad26.COV2.S vaccine versus placebo. All receptors derive from a person between 18 and 65 years old who received the Ad26.COV2.S COVID-19 vaccine or a placebo. CDR3s leave out the opening cysteine and the closing phenylalanine or tryptophan.

TRBJ2-7,TRBV5-1,ASRDSGRSYEQY
TRBJ1-1,TRBV7-9,ASSSLTGDTEAF
TRBJ1-5,TRBV7-8,ASSPLGVAEPQH
TRBJ2-5,TRBV10-1,ARRPGLAVRTQY
TRBJ1-3,TRBV6-5,ASRQGISRRNTIY
TRBJ1-6,TRBV5-8,ASSYGDSVSPLH
TRBJ1-5,TRBV19,ASSLQGAVQPQH
TRBJ1-1,TRBV19,ASSEGTAENTEAF
TRBJ2-7,TRBV7-9,ASSPQGPYEQY
TRBJ1-5,TRBV6-1,ASSEVGSKDQPQH
TRBJ2-5,TRBV7-6,ASSLGQIQETQY
TRBJ2-7,TRBV28,AGRRVGSYEQY
TRBJ2-7,TRBV5-4,ASSVSPAYEQY
TRBJ1-1,TRBV6-2/TRBV6-3,ASSIYAGREINTEAF
TRBJ1-2,TRBV6-6,ASSLASLYGYT
TRBJ2-7,TRBV5-6,ASSLEVGDEQY
TRBJ1-5,TRBV12-3/TRBV12-4,ASSYRGEQPQH
TRBJ1-3,TRBV6-5,ASSYELQGYTIY
TRBJ1-1,TRBV10-3,AISEWPRNTEAF
TRBJ1-2,TRBV6-2/TRBV6-3,ASSSGTGGGNYGYT
TRBJ2-7,TRBV7-2,ASSSPLQGMDPYEQY
TRBJ1-1,TRBV3-1/TRBV3-2,ASSHARKGDTEAF
TRBJ2-5,TRBV19,ASSPPDRVGETQY
TRBJ1-5,TRBV18,ASSSNDQPQH
TRBJ2-5,TRBV5-4,ASSLARYRGAQETQY
TRBJ2-5,TRBV14,ASSQVGGLAVKETQY
TRBJ1-1,TRBV19,ASKSRGGTEAF
TRBJ1-5,TRBV7-2,ASSLSYSNQPQH
TRBJ1-1,TRBV7-9,ASSLNGRGAF
TRBJ2-7,TRBV3-1/TRBV3-2,ASSQGAYYEQY
TRBJ2-7,TRBV12-5,ASGLVLPPGEYEQY
TRBJ1-4,TRBV7-8,ASRTAGAANEKLF
TRBJ2-1,TRBV7-9,ASSLRDFGNEQF
TRBJ2-1,TRBV27,ASSIAQGLPNEQF
TRBJ1-1,TRBV13,ASSTGRMNTEAF
TRBJ2-1,TRBV21-1,ASSPGQFYNEQF
TRBJ1-5,TRBV12-3/TRBV12-4,ASSRTGAQPQH
TRBJ1-2,TRBV5-1,ASTLNEGQGTGYT
TRBJ2-7,TRBV5-1,ASSSGTPTYEQY
TRBJ1-6,TRBV9,ASSERQAYNSPLH
TRBJ1-2,TRBV9,ASSPQGLSYGYT
TRBJ1-4,TRBV15,ATGDRANEKLF
TRBJ2-2,TRBV5-6,ASSVEGLSVTGELF
TRBJ1-4,TRBV6-5,ASTDPFSTNEKLF
TRBJ1-1,TRBV9,ASSVRDLNTEAF